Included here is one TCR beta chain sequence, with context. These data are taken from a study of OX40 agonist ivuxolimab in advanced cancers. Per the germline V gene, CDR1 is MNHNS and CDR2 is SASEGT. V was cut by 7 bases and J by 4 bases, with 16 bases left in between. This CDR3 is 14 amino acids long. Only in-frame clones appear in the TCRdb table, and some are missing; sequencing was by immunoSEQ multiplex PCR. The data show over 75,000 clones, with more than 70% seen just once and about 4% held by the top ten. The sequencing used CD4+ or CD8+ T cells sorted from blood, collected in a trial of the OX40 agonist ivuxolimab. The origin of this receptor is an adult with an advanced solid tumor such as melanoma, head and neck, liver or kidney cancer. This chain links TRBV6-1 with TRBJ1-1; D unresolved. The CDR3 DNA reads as TGTGCCAGCATTAGGACTGCCCGAGGCACTGAAGCTTTCTTT. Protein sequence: CASIRTARGTEAFF.